This record concerns one TCR beta chain sequence. Original handling: Reference gene primers were amplified, and this amplification served to estimate nucleated cell counts. Libraries were prepared by immunoSEQ multiplex PCR; TCRdb keeps only in-frame clonotypes and omits some of them. Clone size and V and J calls were adopted from that table, with D and trimming inferred from the DNA. The table has more than 200,000 clones, approximately 91% seen once; the top ten hold roughly 2.5%. The data are from a study of blood T cell repertoires in COVID-19. Study-level information: PBMCs, B-cell-depleted T cells, or T cells provided the cDNA or gDNA that made up the material.

V was cut by 3 bases and J by 0 bases, with 6 bases left in between. Germline V lookup: CDR1 ENHRY, CDR2 SYGVKD. The CDR3 contains 13 residues. This clonotype was sampled from a woman aged 55-69 years with acute or convalescent COVID-19. The sequencing input was peripheral blood. V is TRBV10-3 and J is TRBJ2-7; the D is unclear. CDR3 amino acids: CAISESSSYEQYF. CDR3 DNA: TGTGCCATCAGTGAATCTAGCTCCTACGAGCAGTACTTC.